The clone carrying this TCR beta chain appeared a few times. CDR3 length equals 14 residues. V lost 0 bases and J 3 bases, leaving 10 bases between the germline ends. Germline CDR1 SGHRS, CDR2 YFSETQ. This entry is derived from a study of response to subunit inactivated influenza vaccine. TCRdb re-analysed the RT-PCR reads in MiXCR, keeping a single row per CDR3 protein. Here the sample spans 550,000 to 800,000 distinct CDR3 sequences, more than 11% being singletons. The starting material was PBMCs from blood, obtained roughly 2 weeks before vaccination. The sequence derives from a man aged 45-65 years who received an inactivated influenza vaccine. The chain combines TRBV5-1 with TRBJ2-7; D tentatively reads TRBD1 or TRBD2 (5 bases each). CDR3: CASSLARDGYEQYF. The CDR3 DNA reads as TGCGCCAGCAGCTTGGCCCGGGACGGCTACGAGCAGTACTTC.